A single sample is the source of the 16 T cell receptor beta chains below, sequenced in a study of shared clonotypes between healthy human individuals. The method was immunoSEQ multiplex PCR; TCRdb's version includes in-frame clones alone and lacks a portion of them. The table includes about 1 million clones, 65% to 75% detected once. Sequencing used memory CD4+ T cells sorted from blood. The subset was: CD45RA-negative fraction. The receptor source for this set is a man aged 18 to 30 in good health.

The chain employs TRBV5-6 and TRBJ1-1; 7 nucleotides align to TRBD1. CDR3 length: 14 amino acids. With V trimmed by 4 bases and J by 6 bases, 9 bases remained unmatched. CDR1 SGHDT and CDR2 YYEEEE come from the germline V gene. The CDR3 DNA follows: TGTGCCAGCAGCCGCGGGGACAGAGGCGCTGAAGCTTTCTTT. Encoded protein: CASSRGDRGAEAFF.

This clone was picked up a small number of times. The CDR3 region has the DNA TGTGCCAGCAGTGAAACTGGGTCACCCCTCCACTTT. This codes for CASSETGSPLHF. J is TRBJ1-6 and V is TRBV2, with D unresolved. The germline gives CDR1 SNHLY, CDR2 FYNNEI. This CDR3 has 12 residues. V was trimmed by 2 bases and J by 10 bases, leaving 6 bases between them.

The CDR3 region is CASSLRVGGPQGEQFF. CDR3 sequence (DNA): TGTGCCAGCAGCTTGCGAGTCGGGGGTCCCCAGGGAGAGCAGTTCTTC. The V call is TRBV5-6, the J call TRBJ2-1; a weak D match, TRBD2 (6 bases). The CDR3 sequence is 16 residues long. CDR1 and CDR2 from the germline V gene are SGHDT and YYEEEE. V was cut by 1 base and J by 10 bases, with 21 bases left in between.

This clone was counted only a few times. Other DNA sequences within the sample encode an identical CDR3. This chain links TRBV18 with TRBJ2-3; unclear D gene. The germline CDR1 and CDR2 sequences are KGHSH and LQKENI. The CDR3 is 13 residues long. V lost 0 bases to trimming and J lost 0 bases, with 1 base between them. CDR3 region: CASSPPSTDTQYF. CDR3 in DNA: TGTGCCAGCTCACCACCTAGCACAGATACGCAGTATTTT.

J is TRBJ2-2 and V is TRBV2; 7 bases align to TRBD1. Per germline, CDR1 SNHLY and CDR2 FYNNEI. Trimming cost V 2 bases and J 3 bases; bases outside gene matches: 3. The CDR3 spans 15 residues. CDR3 in amino acids: CASSEQGVDTGELFF. The DNA for the CDR3 is TGTGCCAGCAGTGAACAGGGGGTCGACACCGGGGAGCTGTTTTTT.

J is TRBJ2-3 and V is TRBV30, with 8 bases that match TRBD2. The V gene end was trimmed by 3 bases and the J gene end by 7 bases; junction bases not matched to a gene: 12. This CDR3 is built from 15 residues. Per the germline V gene, CDR1 is GTSNPN and CDR2 is SVGIG (reference sequence). The CDR3 sequence: CAWSLQRGRGYTQYF. In DNA form, the CDR3 reads TGTGCCTGGAGCCTACAGCGGGGGAGGGGGTATACGCAGTATTTT.

The chain joins TRBV5-6 to TRBJ1-2, with 7 bases fitting TRBD1. The CDR3 covers 14 residues. The ends lost 5 bases at V and 4 bases at J; junction bases unmatched: 8. Germline V lookup: CDR1 SGHDT, CDR2 YYEEEE. CDR3 DNA sequence: TGTGCCAGCAGTTTCGACAGGGAAAGCTATGGCTACACCTTC. It specifies CASSFDRESYGYTF.

The J gene is TRBJ1-2, the V gene TRBV4-1; no clear D. Trimming pared 1 base from V and 1 base from J, leaving 10 bases between. Germline CDR1 and CDR2: MGHRA and YSYEKL. This CDR3 region has 15 residues. The DNA for the CDR3 is TGCGCCAGCAGCCAAGGGGTGACAAATAACTATGGCTACACCTTC. Protein product: CASSQGVTNNYGYTF.

J is TRBJ2-7 and V is TRBV10-3; perhaps D is TRBD1 or TRBD2 (5 bases each). Germline V gene lookup returns CDR1 ENHRY and CDR2 SYGVKD. V was clipped by 4 bases and J by 4 bases, with 17 bases between them. CDR3 length equals 15 residues. CDR3 nucleotides: TGTGCCATCAGTGCCGGGCTTGAGGGGTGGTACGAGCAGTACTTC. This encodes CAISAGLEGWYEQYF.

The chain uses TRBV7-9 and TRBJ2-1, with a possible D match to TRBD2 (6 bases). CDR3 length equals 16 residues. V was clipped by 0 bases and J by 7 bases, with 16 bases between them. Looked up from germline, CDR1 is SEHNR and CDR2 is FQNEAQ (reference sequence). The CDR3 DNA sequence: TGTGCCAGCAGCTTAGCGCTCCATGGGGGGTTGAATGAGCAGTTCTTC. This translates into CASSLALHGGLNEQFF. The entire variable domain, with the rest obtained from reference TRBV7-9 and TRBJ2-1, is as follows: DTGVSQNPRHKITKRGQNVTFRCDPISEHNRLYWYRQTLGQGPEFLTYFQNEAQLEKSRLLSDRFSAERPKGSFSTLEIQRTEQGDSAMYLCASSLALHGGLNEQFFGPGTRLTVL.

Only a few counts were recorded for this clone. This chain uses TRBV5-1 with TRBJ1-6; no clear D. The germline CDR1 and CDR2 sequences are SGHRS and YFSETQ. The CDR3 runs 14 residues. V dropped 4 bases and J dropped 8 bases, with 13 bases sitting between them. The CDR3 here is CASSRREGYSPLHF. CDR3 coding DNA: TGCGCCAGCAGCCGCAGAGAAGGGTATTCACCCCTCCACTTT. The variable domain in full, completed from reference TRBV5-1 and TRBJ1-6, reads KAGVTQTPRYLIKTRGQQVTLSCSPISGHRSVSWYQQTPGQGLQFLFEYFSETQRNKGNFPGRFSGRQFSNSRSEMNVSTLELGDSALYLCASSRREGYSPLHFGNGTRLTVT.

This sequence joins TRBV28 and TRBJ1-4, with D tentatively TRBD1 (5 bases). The germline V gene has CDR1 MDHEN and CDR2 SYDVKM. This CDR3 contains 12 residues. V was shortened by 6 bases and J by 13 bases, with 15 bases between the two germline ends. CDR3 protein: CASSPGGRRLFF. CDR3 bases: TGTGCCAGCAGCCCGGGGGGGAGGAGACTGTTTTTT.

The chain employs TRBV29-1 and TRBJ2-1; D is unclear. The CDR3 extends over 11 amino acids. V was shortened by 6 bases and J by 3 bases, with 6 bases between the two germline ends. The germline gives CDR1 SQVTM, CDR2 ANQGSEA. Here the CDR3 reads CSVRSYNEQFF. In nucleotides, the CDR3 is TGCAGCGTGCGCAGCTACAATGAGCAGTTCTTC.

The chain links TRBV27 to TRBJ2-6; no reliable D call. Germline CDR1 is MNHEY and CDR2 is SMNVEV (reference sequence). The CDR3 loop spans 13 amino acids. With 6 bases removed from V and 2 bases from J, the gap between germline ends came to 5 bases. CDR3 in amino acids: CASRTTGANVLTF. In DNA form, the CDR3 reads TGTGCCAGCAGGACCACTGGGGCCAACGTCCTGACTTTC.

This clone was counted a few times. The genes are TRBV5-4 and TRBJ1-1; no definite D call. Between the trimmed V and J ends, which lost 4 bases and 0 bases, there was a span of 10 bases. CDR3 length equals 14 residues. The germline V gene encodes CDR1 SGHNT and CDR2 YYREEE (reference sequence). Written as DNA, the CDR3 is TGTGCCAGCAGCCCGAGGACCATGAACACTGAAGCTTTCTTT. This encodes CASSPRTMNTEAFF.

The V call is TRBV5-4, the J call TRBJ2-3, with TRBD2 matching 8 bases. Germline lookup yields CDR1 SGHNT and CDR2 YYREEE (reference sequence). The CDR3 loop spans 15 amino acids. V gave up 6 bases and J gave up 2 bases; unmatched junction bases: 8. CDR3 DNA sequence: TGTGCCAGCACCACTGGCGGGGGGTTCACAGATACGCAGTATTTT. Its protein is CASTTGGGFTDTQYF.